One sample yielded the 17 T cell receptor beta chains listed below, sequenced in a study of T cell responses to AZD1222 COVID-19 vaccine. TCRdb's table, derived via immunoSEQ multiplex PCR, lists solely in-frame clones and lacks some. Altogether around 250,000 clones are present, about 92% being singletons, with the ten largest covering 0.5% to 0.65%. The sample here was peripheral blood, taken on day 0 of AZD1222 vaccination. Receptors originate from an adult in good health.

Only one count was recorded for this clone. CDR3: CASSIRREAEAFF. In DNA, the CDR3 is TGTGCCAGTAGTATCAGGAGGGAGGCTGAAGCTTTCTTT. The chain has TRBV19 and TRBJ1-1; D gene unclear. Trimming pared 3 bases from V and 6 bases from J, leaving 11 bases between. This CDR3 contains 13 residues. Germline assignment: CDR1 LNHDA and CDR2 SQIVND (reference sequence).

The CDR3 bases are TGTGCCAGCAGCCCGCCCAGGGGGACAACCTACGAGCAGTACTTC. Protein product: CASSPPRGTTYEQYF. The chain uses TRBV7-8 and TRBJ2-7; 7 nucleotides agree with TRBD1. This CDR3 contains 15 residues. Germline V gene lookup returns CDR1 SGHVS and CDR2 FQNEAQ. With 5 bases clipped from V and 2 bases from J, the junction kept 9 bases outside the gene matches. Drawing the rest from reference TRBV7-8 and TRBJ2-7, the complete variable domain is GAGVSQSPRYKVAKRGQDVALRCDPISGHVSLFWYQQALGQGPEFLTYFQNEAQLDKSGLPSDRFFAERPEGSVSTLKIQRTQQEDSAVYLCASSPPRGTTYEQYFGPGTRLTVT.

A single count supports this clone. The chain is built from TRBV19 and TRBJ1-1; 12 positions match TRBD1. The V gene's germline CDR1 is LNHDA and CDR2 SQIVND (reference sequence). Unmatched junction bases numbered 5, after V lost 9 bases and J lost 6 bases. The CDR3 contains 13 residues. CDR3 residues: CASRDRGLAEAFF. DNA of the CDR3: TGTGCCAGCCGGGACAGGGGGCTCGCTGAAGCTTTCTTT.

This chain connects TRBV5-1 to TRBJ1-1; 7 bases agree with TRBD1. The V and J ends lost 4 bases and 1 base, in that order; junction bases with no gene match: 7. The germline V gene has CDR1 SGHRS and CDR2 YFSETQ. The CDR3 totals 15 residues. This chain's CDR3 is CASSLPDRRNTEAFF. As DNA, the CDR3 is TGCGCCAGCAGCCTACCGGACAGGAGGAACACTGAAGCTTTCTTT.

This clone was seen only once. The chain is built from TRBV7-9 and TRBJ1-2, with TRBD1 as a possible D gene (5 bases). In germline, CDR1 is SEHNR, CDR2 FQNEAQ (reference sequence). Between the trimmed V and J ends, which lost 3 bases and 7 bases, there was a span of 12 bases. The CDR3 is made up of 13 amino acids. For the CDR3, the DNA is TGTGCCAGCAGCTTTACTGGGGGAAGTGGCTACACCTTC. It codes for CASSFTGGSGYTF.

The chain has TRBV3-1 (or the pseudogene TRBV3-2) and TRBJ1-1, with D possibly TRBD1 on 5 matching bases. The length of the CDR3 is 14 residues. Trimming removed 1 base at V and 10 bases at J, with 16 bases between. Germline assignment: CDR1 LGHDT and CDR2 YNNKEL (reference sequence). Here the CDR3 reads CASSQAVGTIIAFF. In DNA, the CDR3 is TGTGCCAGCAGCCAAGCGGTGGGGACCATCATAGCTTTCTTT.

The V call is TRBV28, the J call TRBJ2-3; TRBD1 matches at 8 bases. This CDR3 spans 13 amino acids. The trim removed 5 bases at V and 6 bases at J, leaving 4 bases unmatched. From germline, CDR1 is MDHEN and CDR2 SYDVKM. The CDR3 protein is CASSTGGRDTQYF. The CDR3 DNA follows: TGTGCCAGCAGTACAGGGGGTCGGGATACGCAGTATTTT.

The J gene is TRBJ2-1, the V gene TRBV2; D could derive from TRBD1 or TRBD2 (6 bases each). Germline CDR1 reads SNHLY; CDR2 reads FYNNEI. V was trimmed by 6 bases and J by 4 bases, leaving 13 bases between them. This CDR3 contains 14 residues. CDR3 sequence: CASRDRGPYNEQFF. CDR3 nucleotide sequence: TGTGCCAGCAGAGACCGGGGGCCATACAATGAGCAGTTCTTC.

This sequence joins TRBV29-1 and TRBJ1-1; 12 bases map to TRBD1. The CDR3 is made up of 12 amino acids. With 6 bases clipped from V and 6 bases from J, the junction kept 2 bases outside the gene matches. Germline CDR1 SQVTM, CDR2 ANQGSEA. This CDR3 is CSVGQGAPEAFF. DNA for the CDR3: TGCAGCGTGGGACAGGGGGCCCCTGAAGCTTTCTTT.

The chain is built from TRBV28 and TRBJ1-1; 9 nucleotides align to TRBD1. The CDR3 totals 14 residues. V trimming: 2 bases; J trimming: 5 bases; junction bases outside the gene matches: 3. CDR1 is MDHEN, CDR2 SYDVKM, per germline. CDR3: CASSLRDRATEAFF. In nucleotides, the CDR3 is TGTGCCAGCAGTTTAAGGGACAGGGCTACTGAAGCTTTCTTT.

Here the CDR3 DNA reads TGTGCCAGCAGCCATGTAATAGCCGGGAACAATATAGAAGAAAAACTGTTTTTT. Residues: CASSHVIAGNNIEEKLFF. The genes are TRBV4-2 and TRBJ1-4; D not resolved. V was cut by 3 bases and J by 8 bases, with 25 bases left in between. Germline V gene data show CDR1 as LGHNA and CDR2 as YNFKEQ. This CDR3 contains 18 residues.

This clone was observed a single time. In DNA, the CDR3 is TGCGCCAGCAGCTTGGCGGGGGTTGCCGATAGCACTGAAGCTTTCTTT. Translated: CASSLAGVADSTEAFF. The chain links TRBV5-1 to TRBJ1-1; the D gene is possibly TRBD1 (5 bases). The germline gives CDR1 SGHRS, CDR2 YFSETQ. The germline V and J ends were trimmed by 0 bases and 4 bases, with 16 bases remaining between them. The CDR3 totals 16 residues.

The J gene is TRBJ2-3, the V gene TRBV5-1; 10 nucleotides align to TRBD2. This CDR3 spans 16 amino acids. J gave up 1 base and V 4 bases, and 6 bases lay outside the gene matches. CDR1 SGHRS and CDR2 YFSETQ come from the germline V gene. DNA for the CDR3: TGCGCCAGCAGCCCGGGACTAGCGACCGGCACAGATACGCAGTATTTT. It translates to CASSPGLATGTDTQYF. Drawing the rest from reference TRBV5-1 and TRBJ2-3, the complete variable domain is KAGVTQTPRYLIKTRGQQVTLSCSPISGHRSVSWYQQTPGQGLQFLFEYFSETQRNKGNFPGRFSGRQFSNSRSEMNVSTLELGDSALYLCASSPGLATGTDTQYFGPGTRLTVL.

This chain connects TRBV19 to TRBJ1-2; 9 bases are shared with TRBD1. CDR3 size: 16 residues. V was clipped by 6 bases and J by 3 bases; unmatched bases: 11. From germline, CDR1 is LNHDA and CDR2 SQIVND (reference sequence). In nucleotides, the CDR3 is TGTGCCAGTAGCACTAGATCGACAGGGGGGGACTATGGCTACACCTTC. Encoded protein: CASSTRSTGGDYGYTF. Full variable domain (outside the CDR3, taken from reference TRBV19 and TRBJ1-2): DGGITQSPKYLFRKEGQNVTLSCEQNLNHDAMYWYRQDPGQGLRLIYYSQIVNDFQKGDIAEGYSVSREKKESFPLTVTSAQKNPTAFYLCASSTRSTGGDYGYTFGSGTRLTVV.

This chain connects TRBV20-1 to TRBJ2-5; no reliable D call. This CDR3 is 11 amino acids long. Trimming removed 2 bases from V and 3 bases from J, with 4 bases in between. CDR1 DFQATT and CDR2 SNEGSKA come from the germline V gene (reference sequence). The CDR3 reads CSARNKETQYF. CDR3 nucleotide sequence: TGCAGTGCTAGAAACAAAGAGACCCAGTACTTC.

This clone was recorded only once. This chain links TRBV9 with TRBJ2-7; 9 bases map to TRBD2. CDR3 length equals 16 residues. V dropped 4 bases and J dropped 4; count of bases not matched to a gene: 12. Per germline, CDR1 SGDLS and CDR2 YYNGEE. Here the CDR3 DNA reads TGTGCCAGCAGCCCAAAAGTGACTAGCGGTGCTTACGAGCAGTACTTC. It yields the protein CASSPKVTSGAYEQYF.

This chain connects TRBV5-6 to TRBJ1-1; 7 bases are a match to TRBD1. J gave up 3 bases and V 3 bases, and 5 bases lay outside the gene matches. The germline CDR1 and CDR2 sequences are SGHDT and YYEEEE. CDR3 length: 14 residues. The CDR3 is CASSSTTGDTEAFF. In DNA, the CDR3 is TGTGCCAGCAGCTCGACAACAGGGGACACTGAAGCTTTCTTT. The variable domain in full, completed from reference TRBV5-6 and TRBJ1-1, reads DAGVTQSPTHLIKTRGQQVTLRCSPKSGHDTVSWYQQALGQGPQFIFQYYEEEERQRGNFPDRFSGHQFPNYSSELNVNALLLGDSALYLCASSSTTGDTEAFFGQGTRLTVV.